The rows below give T cell receptor beta chains drawn from one sample of a study of cytomegalovirus exposure and HLA in healthy donors. The data were produced by immunoSEQ multiplex PCR, yet TCRdb's version contains in-frame clones alone and is incomplete. The sample yields some 150,000 clones, roughly 72% seen once. The specimen was PBMCs. Receptor source: a woman under 40 in good health and CMV-seropositive. Each CDR3 is given with its conserved first and last residue. The D gene is left open where the match is weak. For some rows the clone size is stated as once, few or many, or as a class when expanded; others skip it.

j_call	v_call	d_call	clone_size	cdr3_aa	cdr3_nt
TRBJ2-5	TRBV9	TRBD2	-	CASSVSGSVVETQYF	TGTGCCAGCAGCGTTAGCGGGAGTGTAGTAGAGACCCAGTACTTC
TRBJ2-5	TRBV2	TRBD2	-	CASSLGTSGSGETQYF	TGTGCCAGCAGCCTGGGGACTAGCGGGAGCGGAGAGACCCAGTACTTC
TRBJ1-5	TRBV11-3	-	-	CASSCSGSLIFPREPQHF	TGTGCCAGCAGCTGCTCCGGGAGCTTAATTTTCCCCAGGGAGCCCCAGCATTTT
TRBJ1-5	TRBV6-6	TRBD1	-	CASTPTGRQPQHF	TGTGCCAGCACCCCGACAGGGCGCCAGCCCCAGCATTTT
TRBJ1-1	TRBV7-2	-	-	CASSLGGTANTEAFF	TGTGCCAGCAGCTTAGGGGGCACGGCGAACACTGAAGCTTTCTTT
TRBJ1-2	TRBV19	TRBD1	once	CASIQGSYGYTF	TGTGCCAGTATACAGGGGAGCTATGGCTACACCTTC
TRBJ2-7	TRBV30	-	-	CACLNPGNMIYEQYF	TGTGCCTGCCTCAATCCCGGGAACATGATCTACGAGCAGTACTTC
TRBJ2-5	TRBV10-3	-	once	CAISEGKGETQYF	TGTGCCATCAGTGAGGGAAAGGGGGAGACCCAGTACTTC
TRBJ1-1	TRBV30	-	-	CAWSVGVNTEAFF	TGTGCCTGGAGTGTAGGGGTGAACACTGAAGCTTTCTTT
TRBJ2-3	TRBV6-1	-	-	CASSEEGGGTSLLFWDTQYF	TGTGCCAGCAGTGAAGAGGGCGGAGGGACGAGTTTGTTGTTTTGGGATACGCAGTATTTT
TRBJ1-2	TRBV5-4	-	-	CASSLAGTFGYGYTF	TGTGCCAGCAGCTTGGCCGGTACGTTCGGCTATGGCTACACCTTC
TRBJ2-7	TRBV25-1	-	-	CASSALGGYEQYF	TGTGCCAGCAGTGCCCTAGGGGGATACGAGCAGTACTTC
TRBJ1-1	TRBV30	TRBD1	-	CAWSLRQGDGMNTEAFF	TGTGCCTGGAGTCTAAGACAGGGTGACGGGATGAACACTGAAGCTTTCTTT
TRBJ1-6	TRBV5-1	-	once	CASSLDESSYNSPLHF	TGCGCCAGCAGCTTGGATGAGAGCTCCTATAATTCACCCCTCCACTTT
TRBJ1-1	TRBV6-5	-	-	CASRKPGADHTEAFF	TGTGCCAGCAGAAAACCAGGGGCCGACCACACTGAAGCTTTCTTT
TRBJ1-4	TRBV28	-	-	CASSLRGTIREKLFF	TGTGCCAGCAGTTTAAGGGGGACAATTAGGGAAAAACTGTTTTTT
TRBJ2-7	TRBV19	TRBD2	-	CASSSWEGLGEQYF	TGTGCCAGTAGTAGTTGGGAGGGCCTGGGCGAGCAGTACTTC
TRBJ2-7	TRBV6-1	-	-	CASSEGQISSYEQYF	TGTGCCAGCAGTGAAGGACAGATAAGCTCCTACGAGCAGTACTTC
TRBJ1-1	TRBV7-8	-	once	CASSLDDRGWLVTEAFF	TGTGCCAGCAGCTTAGACGACCGGGGGTGGTTAGTAACTGAAGCTTTCTTT
TRBJ1-1	TRBV7-9	-	-	CASSLGGDPEAFF	TGTGCCAGCAGCTTAGGGGGAGACCCTGAAGCTTTCTTT
TRBJ2-1	TRBV19	-	-	CASSIASVMGYNEQFF	TGTGCCAGTAGTATAGCAAGCGTGATGGGCTACAATGAGCAGTTCTTC
TRBJ1-3	TRBV6-6	-	-	CASSYADSGNTIYF	TGTGCCAGCAGTTACGCGGACTCTGGAAACACCATATATTTT
TRBJ2-5	TRBV6-5	TRBD2	-	CASTPAGEETQYF	TGTGCCAGCACCCCGGCGGGGGAAGAGACCCAGTACTTC
TRBJ1-1	TRBV5-1	-	few	CASSLADTEAFF	TGCGCCAGCAGCTTGGCCGACACTGAAGCTTTCTTT
TRBJ2-1	TRBV11-3	-	-	CASSLGVGMEQFF	TGTGCCAGCAGCCTAGGGGTGGGCATGGAGCAGTTCTTC
TRBJ1-1	TRBV7-9	TRBD1	-	CASSFKKTGGTEAFF	TGTGCCAGCAGCTTTAAAAAGACAGGGGGCACTGAAGCTTTCTTT
TRBJ2-3	TRBV4-3	TRBD2	-	CASSQGPAGITDTQYF	TGCGCCAGCAGCCAAGGGCCAGCGGGGATCACAGATACGCAGTATTTT
TRBJ1-2	TRBV6-6	-	-	CASSYSGGGYGYTF	TGTGCCAGCAGTTACTCTGGGGGAGGCTATGGCTACACCTTC
TRBJ1-1	TRBV10-3	-	once	CAISEHVQGMNTEAFF	TGTGCCATCAGTGAGCATGTACAGGGTATGAACACTGAAGCTTTCTTT
TRBJ1-4	TRBV15	-	-	CATSRVRAGVEKLFF	TGTGCCACCAGCAGAGTAAGGGCAGGGGTTGAAAAACTGTTTTTT
TRBJ1-5	TRBV7-9	-	-	CASSQGPDQPQHF	TGTGCCAGCAGCCAGGGGCCAGATCAGCCCCAGCATTTT
TRBJ2-3	TRBV29-1	TRBD2	-	CSYGGGADTQYF	TGCAGCTATGGCGGGGGAGCAGATACGCAGTATTTT
TRBJ2-7	TRBV5-1	TRBD2	-	CASSPGLAGVSSYEQYF	TGCGCCAGCAGCCCGGGACTAGCGGGGGTCTCGTCCTACGAGCAGTACTTC
TRBJ1-5	TRBV10-3	TRBD1	few	CAISESQGEVQPQHF	TGTGCCATCAGTGAGTCTCAGGGGGAAGTTCAGCCCCAGCATTTT
TRBJ2-5	TRBV4-3	TRBD1	-	CASSPNQGAWETQYF	TGCGCCAGCAGCCCTAATCAGGGGGCTTGGGAGACCCAGTACTTC
TRBJ1-1	TRBV30	-	-	CAWNRRETEAFF	TGTGCCTGGAACCGTCGAGAGACTGAAGCTTTCTTT
TRBJ1-1	TRBV7-2	-	-	CASSLEGGRTEAFF	TGTGCCAGCAGCTTAGAGGGTGGGAGGACTGAAGCTTTCTTT
TRBJ1-1	TRBV21-1	-	-	CASSKTNTGRDTEAFF	TGTGCCAGCAGTAAGACGAACACAGGGCGGGACACTGAAGCTTTCTTT
TRBJ1-1	TRBV19	-	-	CASSAYRGAGGRNTEAFF	TGTGCCAGTAGTGCCTATCGGGGGGCTGGCGGTAGGAACACTGAAGCTTTCTTT
TRBJ2-3	TRBV6-5	TRBD2	-	CASTPSGGASDTQYF	TGTGCCAGCACCCCTAGCGGGGGGGCGTCAGATACGCAGTATTTT
TRBJ1-1	TRBV4-3	TRBD1	-	CASSPMGQGRVF	TGCGCCAGCAGCCCCATGGGACAGGGGCGAGTCTTT
TRBJ2-7	TRBV6-5	-	once	CASSQRQTTYEQYF	TGTGCCAGCAGCCAGAGACAGACCACCTACGAGCAGTACTTC
TRBJ1-5	TRBV9	-	-	CASSVGAGNQPQHF	TGTGCCAGCAGCGTAGGGGCCGGCAATCAGCCCCAGCATTTT
TRBJ1-5	TRBV7-2	TRBD1	-	CASSSDRFSQPQHF	TGTGCCAGCAGCTCGGACAGGTTTAGCCAGCCCCAGCATTTT
TRBJ2-3	TRBV30	-	few	CAWTGLLTDTQYF	TGTGCCTGGACCGGACTACTCACAGATACGCAGTATTTT
TRBJ1-4	TRBV5-8	-	few	CASSPQGKLFF	TGTGCCAGCAGCCCTCAGGGCAAACTGTTTTTT
TRBJ2-6	TRBV27	-	-	CAGSLGPLDSGANVLTF	TGTGCCGGCAGTTTAGGGCCTCTTGACTCTGGGGCCAACGTCCTGACTTTC
TRBJ1-5	TRBV20-1	-	-	CSAPQGGAQHF	TGCAGTGCACCCCAGGGAGGGGCCCAGCATTTT
TRBJ2-5	TRBV5-1	-	-	CASSLERLGQETQYF	TGCGCCAGCAGCTTGGAACGACTAGGCCAAGAGACCCAGTACTTC
TRBJ2-7	TRBV6-5	TRBD1	-	CASSYSIDRATYEQYF	TGTGCCAGCAGTTACTCTATCGACAGGGCAACCTACGAGCAGTACTTC
TRBJ1-2	TRBV29-1	TRBD1	-	CSVAGGSYGYTF	TGCAGCGTCGCAGGGGGCAGCTATGGCTACACCTTC
TRBJ1-6	TRBV5-4	-	-	CASSLGQPNSPLHF	TGTGCCAGCAGCTTGGGACAGCCTAATTCACCCCTCCACTTT
TRBJ1-1	TRBV28	-	-	CASSSSGLGKTEAFF	TGTGCCAGCAGTTCCTCAGGGTTAGGAAAGACTGAAGCTTTCTTT
TRBJ1-1	TRBV6-1	TRBD1	-	CASRRQGQDLAEAFF	TGTGCCAGCCGAAGACAGGGACAGGATTTGGCTGAAGCTTTCTTT
TRBJ1-3	TRBV5-1	TRBD1	-	CASSWGGTDRGHGNTIYF	TGCGCCAGCAGCTGGGGAGGCACGGACAGGGGGCATGGAAACACCATATATTTT